A single sample gave rise to the 2 T cell receptor beta chains below, sequenced in a study of CD8+ T cells in alopecia areata. RNA extraction was followed by reverse transcription into cDNA, which acted as the sequencing template. Clones were read by immunoSEQ multiplex PCR, and TCRdb kept only the in-frame ones, dropping some. Of more than 200,000 clones in the sample, 50% to 75% were seen once. Noted treatment: oral pan-JAK inhibitor, 5-10 mg twice daily. The material sequenced was CD4+ T cells sorted from blood, taken at week 4, from a patient treated with tofacitinib. These TCRs come from a human donor with alopecia areata.

This clone was observed a handful of times. The rearrangement links TRBV2 to TRBJ1-1; D not resolved. The CDR3 extends over 10 amino acids. Germline loops: CDR1 SNHLY, CDR2 FYNNEI. Between the trimmed V and J ends, which lost 8 bases and 4 bases, there was a span of 5 bases. The DNA for the CDR3 is TGTGCCAGCCTTACCACTGAAGCTTTCTTT. It translates to CASLTTEAFF.

This chain connects TRBV4-1 to TRBJ2-6; D gene ambiguous. The CDR3 covers 17 residues. Germline V CDR1 and CDR2: MGHRA, YSYEKL. V lost 1 base and J lost 2, with 12 bases in between. The CDR3 region is CASSQGLLRPGANVLTF. CDR3 DNA: TGCGCCAGCAGCCAAGGCCTCCTGAGACCTGGGGCCAACGTCCTGACTTTC.